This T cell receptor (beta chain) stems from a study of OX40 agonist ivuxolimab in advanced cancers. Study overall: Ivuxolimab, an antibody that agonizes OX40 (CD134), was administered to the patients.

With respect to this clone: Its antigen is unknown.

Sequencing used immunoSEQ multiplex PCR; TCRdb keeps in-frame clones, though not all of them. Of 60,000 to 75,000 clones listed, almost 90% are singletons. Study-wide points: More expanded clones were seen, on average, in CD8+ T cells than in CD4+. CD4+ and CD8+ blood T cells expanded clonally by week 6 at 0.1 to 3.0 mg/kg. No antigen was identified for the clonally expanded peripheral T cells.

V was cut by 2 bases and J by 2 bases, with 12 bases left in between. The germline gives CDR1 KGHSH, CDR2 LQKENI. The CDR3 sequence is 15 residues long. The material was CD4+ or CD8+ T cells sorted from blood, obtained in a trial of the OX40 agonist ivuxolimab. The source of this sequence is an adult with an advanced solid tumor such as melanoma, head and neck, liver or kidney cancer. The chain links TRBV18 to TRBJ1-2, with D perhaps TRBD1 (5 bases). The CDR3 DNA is TGTGCCAGCTCACCAGAGGGACCAGGAAACTATGGCTACACCTTC. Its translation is CASSPEGPGNYGYTF.